This TCR beta chain was recovered during a study of control samples from healthy donors and cancer patients (dated by TCRdb to between 2020 and 2021). The protocol used for the library was the immunoSEQ multiplex PCR assay. TCRdb's version of the immuneACCESS table is confined to in-frame rearrangements and falls short of the full clone set. An unresolved V gene accounts for under half of the shortfall where checked; the remainder is of unknown origin. The sample table lists about 120,000 clones, roughly 92% of them with a count of one. Roughly 2.5% of the sample comes from the top ten. A remark on this clone: The target of this receptor is not known. Base qualities are not recorded, but no much larger clone differs from it by a single base.

Via the germline V gene, CDR1 is SGDLS and CDR2 YYNGEE. There are 13 amino acids in the CDR3, from cysteine to valine inclusive. CDR3 DNA only is kept here, 39 bases in frame from base 1. V and J lose 2 bases and 5 bases, and a span of 11 bases separates them. In this chain, TRBV9 is recombined with TRBJ2-7; a weak D assignment points to TRBD1 (6 bases agree). The sequencing sample was made of blood. The clonotype comes from a young man in good health. The bases are TGTGCCAGCAGCGTTGACAGGTCCCACGAGCAGTACGTC. Its protein product is CASSVDRSHEQYV.